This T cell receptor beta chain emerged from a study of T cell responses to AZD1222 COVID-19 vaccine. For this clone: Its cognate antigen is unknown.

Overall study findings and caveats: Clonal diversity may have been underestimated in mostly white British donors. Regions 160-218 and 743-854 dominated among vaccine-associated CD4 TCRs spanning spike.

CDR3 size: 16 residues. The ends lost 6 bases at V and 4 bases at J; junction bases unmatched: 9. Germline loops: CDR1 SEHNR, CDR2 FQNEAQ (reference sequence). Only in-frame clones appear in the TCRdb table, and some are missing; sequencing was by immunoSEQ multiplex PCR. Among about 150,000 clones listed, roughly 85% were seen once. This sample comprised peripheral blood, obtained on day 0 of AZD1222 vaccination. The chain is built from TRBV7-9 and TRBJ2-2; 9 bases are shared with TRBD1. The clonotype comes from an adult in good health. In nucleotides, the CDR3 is TGTGCCAGCAGTCCTTGGACAGGGGATTTCACCGGGGAGCTGTTTTTT. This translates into CASSPWTGDFTGELFF. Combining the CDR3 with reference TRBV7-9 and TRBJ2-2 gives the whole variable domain DTGVSQNPRHKITKRGQNVTFRCDPISEHNRLYWYRQTLGQGPEFLTYFQNEAQLEKSRLLSDRFSAERPKGSFSTLEIQRTEQGDSAMYLCASSPWTGDFTGELFFGEGSRLTVL.